A selection of T cell receptor beta chains follows, all from one sample in a study of T cells after yellow fever vaccination. TCRdb called the 5' RACE reads again in MiXCR, with one record for every CDR3 protein. The sample records some 390,000 distinct CDR3 sequences, roughly 20% being singletons. Sequencing used PBMCs, obtained before the yellow fever booster vaccination. These receptors all come from a man aged 18 to 29 who received the YFV17D yellow fever vaccine. Both conserved end residues are part of each CDR3. D genes are given only for firm matches. Not every row has a clone size; where given, it reads once, few, many or a size class.

J gene	clone size	D gene	V gene	CDR3 protein	CDR3 DNA
TRBJ2-7	-	TRBD1	TRBV29-1	CSAGRDSSYEQYF	TGCAGCGCTGGTCGGGACAGCTCCTACGAGCAGTACTTC
TRBJ2-1	-	TRBD2	TRBV20-1	CSAQSGGAGDEQFF	TGCAGTGCCCAGAGCGGGGGGGCTGGCGATGAGCAGTTCTTC
TRBJ2-7	few	-	TRBV27	CASSVASGDKHDEQYF	TGTGCCAGCAGTGTGGCATCCGGGGACAAACACGACGAGCAGTACTTC
TRBJ2-5	-	-	TRBV4-1	CASSQDPRARGETQYF	TGCGCCAGCAGCCAAGACCCCCGGGCCCGGGGTGAGACCCAGTACTTC
TRBJ2-3	many	TRBD2	TRBV27	CASSNGGETDTQYF	TGTGCCAGCAGTAACGGGGGGGAGACAGATACGCAGTATTTT
TRBJ2-7	few	-	TRBV7-2	CASSFGDYEQYF	TGTGCCAGCAGCTTCGGGGACTACGAGCAGTACTTC
TRBJ2-5	few	TRBD2	TRBV29-1	CSVAGLAAETQYF	TGCAGCGTTGCGGGACTAGCTGCGGAGACCCAGTACTTC
TRBJ1-2	-	TRBD1	TRBV4-3	CASSQDDRGSGGYTF	TGCGCCAGCAGCCAGGATGACAGGGGGTCCGGTGGCTACACCTTC
TRBJ1-2	few	-	TRBV18	CASSPFLSVQNYGYTF	TGTGCCAGCTCACCCTTCCTGTCGGTGCAGAACTATGGCTACACCTTC
TRBJ2-1	once	-	TRBV13	CASSRLDHNEQFF	TGTGCCAGCAGCAGACTAGACCACAATGAGCAGTTCTTC
TRBJ1-6	few	-	TRBV12-3/TRBV12-4	CASSFSAAYNSPLHF	TGTGCCAGCAGTTTTTCAGCGGCGTATAATTCACCCCTCCACTTT
TRBJ1-5	-	-	TRBV23-1	CASSSRGEWQPQHF	TGCGCCAGCAGTTCACGAGGGGAGTGGCAGCCCCAGCATTTT
TRBJ1-2	-	-	TRBV12-3/TRBV12-4	CASSLQYSYGYTF	TGTGCCAGCAGTTTACAATACAGCTATGGCTACACCTTC
TRBJ2-7	many	TRBD2	TRBV12-3/TRBV12-4	CASSFVPGGEQYF	TGTGCCAGCAGTTTTGTCCCCGGGGGGGAGCAGTACTTC
TRBJ1-5	-	TRBD1	TRBV6-5	CASSYLRQGNQHF	TGTGCCAGCAGTTACCTACGACAGGGGAACCAGCATTTT
TRBJ2-7	-	-	TRBV29-1	CSVFLGTLQQYF	TGCAGCGTGTTTCTGGGGACTTTGCAGCAGTACTTC
TRBJ1-6	-	TRBD1	TRBV12-3/TRBV12-4	CASSLVYRGPLGSPLHF	TGTGCCAGCAGTTTGGTCTACAGGGGGCCCCTGGGATCACCCCTCCACTTT
TRBJ1-6	few	-	TRBV25-1	CASSERGLSSPLHF	TGTGCCAGCAGTGAACGAGGACTCAGTTCACCCCTCCACTTT
TRBJ1-2	few	-	TRBV6-2/TRBV6-3	CAVLPTESYGYTF	TGTGCCGTCCTACCGACGGAGAGCTATGGCTACACCTTC
TRBJ2-3	-	TRBD1	TRBV11-3	CASSSPDRGKDTQYF	TGTGCCAGCAGCTCCCCCGACAGGGGCAAAGATACGCAGTATTTT
TRBJ1-1	few	-	TRBV20-1	CSAPVTGGTEAFF	TGCAGTGCTCCCGTCACCGGGGGCACTGAAGCTTTCTTT
TRBJ2-3	-	-	TRBV12-3/TRBV12-4	CASSFPWGSTDTQYF	TGTGCCAGCAGTTTTCCTTGGGGGAGCACAGATACGCAGTATTTT